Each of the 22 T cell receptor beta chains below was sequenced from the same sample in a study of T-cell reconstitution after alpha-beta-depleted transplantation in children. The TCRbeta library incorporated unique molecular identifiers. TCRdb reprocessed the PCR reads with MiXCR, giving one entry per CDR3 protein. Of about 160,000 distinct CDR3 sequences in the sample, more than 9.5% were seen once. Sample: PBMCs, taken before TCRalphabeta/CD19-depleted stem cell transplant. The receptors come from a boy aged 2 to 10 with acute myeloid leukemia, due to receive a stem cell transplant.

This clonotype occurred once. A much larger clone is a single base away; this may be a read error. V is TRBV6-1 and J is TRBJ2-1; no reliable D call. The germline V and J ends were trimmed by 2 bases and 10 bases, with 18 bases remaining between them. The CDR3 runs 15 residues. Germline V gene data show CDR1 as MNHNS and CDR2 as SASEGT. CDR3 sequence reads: CASSEQIFGHKEQFF. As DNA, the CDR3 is TGTGCCAGCAGTGAACAGATATTCGGGCATAAGGAGCAGTTCTTC.

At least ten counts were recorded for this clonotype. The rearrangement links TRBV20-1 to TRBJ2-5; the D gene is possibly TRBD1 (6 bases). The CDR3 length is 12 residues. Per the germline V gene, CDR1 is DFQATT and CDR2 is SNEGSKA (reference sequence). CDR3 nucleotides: TGCAGCGCCCCCGGACAGCGAGAGACCCAGTACTTC. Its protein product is CSAPGQRETQYF.

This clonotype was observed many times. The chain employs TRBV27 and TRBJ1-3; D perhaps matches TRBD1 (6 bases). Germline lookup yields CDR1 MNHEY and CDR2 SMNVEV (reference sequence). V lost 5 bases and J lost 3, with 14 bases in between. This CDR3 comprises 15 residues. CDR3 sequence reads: CASSLQGPYGNTIYF. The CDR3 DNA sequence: TGTGCCAGCAGTCTCCAGGGGCCCTATGGAAACACCATATATTTT.

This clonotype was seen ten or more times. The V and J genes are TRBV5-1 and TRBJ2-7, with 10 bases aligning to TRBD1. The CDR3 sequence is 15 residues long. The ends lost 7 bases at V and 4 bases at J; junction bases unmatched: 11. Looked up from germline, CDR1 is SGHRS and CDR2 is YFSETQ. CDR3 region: CASATGQGEGYEQYV. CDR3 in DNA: TGCGCCAGCGCCACCGGACAGGGGGAAGGGTACGAGCAGTACGTC.

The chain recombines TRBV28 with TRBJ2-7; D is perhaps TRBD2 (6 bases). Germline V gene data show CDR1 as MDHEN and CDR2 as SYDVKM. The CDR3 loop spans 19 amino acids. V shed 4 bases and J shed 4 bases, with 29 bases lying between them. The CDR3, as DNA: TGTGCCAGCAGTTCGGGAGCGGGCAGACTGAACCTCCTACTATACGAGCAGTACTTC. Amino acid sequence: CASSSGAGRLNLLLYEQYF.

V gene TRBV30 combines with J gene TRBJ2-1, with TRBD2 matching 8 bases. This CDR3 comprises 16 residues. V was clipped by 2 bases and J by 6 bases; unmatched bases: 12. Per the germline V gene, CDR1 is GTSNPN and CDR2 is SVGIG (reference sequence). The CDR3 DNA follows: TGTGCCTGGAGTATTGTCGGGACTAGGGGGTCCAATGAGCAGTTCTTC. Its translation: CAWSIVGTRGSNEQFF.

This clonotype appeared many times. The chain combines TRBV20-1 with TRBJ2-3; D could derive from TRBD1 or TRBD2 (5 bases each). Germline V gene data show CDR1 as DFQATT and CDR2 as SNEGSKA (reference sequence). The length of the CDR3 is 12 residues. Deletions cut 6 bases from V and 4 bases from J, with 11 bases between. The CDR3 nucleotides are TGCAGTGCAGGGACCTTAGCAGATACGCAGTATTTT. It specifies CSAGTLADTQYF.

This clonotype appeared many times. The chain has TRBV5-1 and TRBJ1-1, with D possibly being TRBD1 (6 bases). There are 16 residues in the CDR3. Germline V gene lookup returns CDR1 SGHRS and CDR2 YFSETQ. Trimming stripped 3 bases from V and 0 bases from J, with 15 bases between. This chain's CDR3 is CASSSEKDSMNTEAFF. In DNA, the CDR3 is TGCGCCAGCAGCTCGGAAAAGGACAGCATGAACACTGAAGCTTTCTTT.

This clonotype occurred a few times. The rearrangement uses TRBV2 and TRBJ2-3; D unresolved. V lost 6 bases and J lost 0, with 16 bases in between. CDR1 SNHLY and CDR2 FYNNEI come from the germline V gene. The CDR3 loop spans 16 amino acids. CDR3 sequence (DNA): TGTGCCAGCAGACTCTCCCCGACGGCGAGCACAGATACGCAGTATTTT. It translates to CASRLSPTASTDTQYF.

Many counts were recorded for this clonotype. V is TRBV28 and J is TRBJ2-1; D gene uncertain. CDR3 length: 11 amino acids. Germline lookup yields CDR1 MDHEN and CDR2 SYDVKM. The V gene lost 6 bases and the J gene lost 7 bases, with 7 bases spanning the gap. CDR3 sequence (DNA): TGTGCCAGCAGCCCCAGTAATGAGCAGTTCTTC. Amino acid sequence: CASSPSNEQFF.

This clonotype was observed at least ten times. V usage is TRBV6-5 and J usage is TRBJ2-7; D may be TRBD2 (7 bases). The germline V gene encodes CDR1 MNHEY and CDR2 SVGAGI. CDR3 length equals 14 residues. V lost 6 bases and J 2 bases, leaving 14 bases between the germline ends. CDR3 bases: TGTGCCAGCAGCGGCGGGGGCCATGCCTACGAGCAGTACGTC. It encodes CASSGGGHAYEQYV.

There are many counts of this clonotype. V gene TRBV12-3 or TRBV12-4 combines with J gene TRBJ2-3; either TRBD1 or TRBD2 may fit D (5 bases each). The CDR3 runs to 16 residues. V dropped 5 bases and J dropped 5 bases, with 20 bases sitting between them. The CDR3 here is CASSSRDHYDRDTQYF. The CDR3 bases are TGTGCCAGCAGTAGCCGGGACCACTATGACAGAGATACGCAGTATTTT.

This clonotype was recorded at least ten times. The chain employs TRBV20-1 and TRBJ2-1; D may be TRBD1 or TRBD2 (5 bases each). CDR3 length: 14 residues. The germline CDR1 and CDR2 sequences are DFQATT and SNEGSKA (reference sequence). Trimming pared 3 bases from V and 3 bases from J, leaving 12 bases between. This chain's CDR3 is CSARGDQLYNEQFF. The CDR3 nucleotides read TGCAGTGCTAGGGGGGACCAGCTCTACAATGAGCAGTTCTTC.

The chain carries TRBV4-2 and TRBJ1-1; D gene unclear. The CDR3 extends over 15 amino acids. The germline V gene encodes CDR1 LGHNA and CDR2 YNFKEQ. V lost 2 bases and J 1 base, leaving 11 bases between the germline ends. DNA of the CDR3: TGTGCCAGCAGCCAATGGGCGACGGAGAACACTGAAGCTTTCTTT. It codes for CASSQWATENTEAFF.

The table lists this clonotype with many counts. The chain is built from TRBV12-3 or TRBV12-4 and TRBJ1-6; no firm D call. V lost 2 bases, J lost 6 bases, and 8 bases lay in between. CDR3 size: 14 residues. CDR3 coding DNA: TGTGCCAGCAGTTTACCCAGCCCTAATTCACCCCTCCACTTT. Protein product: CASSLPSPNSPLHF.

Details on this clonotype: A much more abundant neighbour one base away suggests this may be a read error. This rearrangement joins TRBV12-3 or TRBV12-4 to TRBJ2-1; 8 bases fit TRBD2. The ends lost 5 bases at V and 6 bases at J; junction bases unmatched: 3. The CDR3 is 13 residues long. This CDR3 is CASSRTSRNEQFF. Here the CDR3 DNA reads TGTGCCAGCAGTCGGACTAGCCGCAATGAGCAGTTCTTC.

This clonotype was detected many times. The CDR3 is CASSLGDRVREKLFF. The CDR3 nucleotides are TGTGCCAGCAGCTTAGGGGACAGGGTTCGTGAAAAACTGTTTTTT. The chain has TRBV7-2 and TRBJ1-4; 9 bases match TRBD1. This CDR3 has 15 amino acids. Looked up from germline, CDR1 is SGHTA and CDR2 is FQGNSA. Trimming cost V 1 base and J 7 bases; bases outside gene matches: 4.

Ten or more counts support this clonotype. CDR3 sequence (DNA): TGTGCCAGCAGTGTGGGAACAGCCCAAGAGACCCAGTACTTC. Amino acid sequence: CASSVGTAQETQYF. The rearrangement links TRBV25-1 to TRBJ2-5; no reliable D call. CDR1 and CDR2 (germline): MGHDK, SYGVNS. The CDR3 loop spans 14 amino acids. V shed 4 bases and J shed 1 base, with 10 bases lying between them.

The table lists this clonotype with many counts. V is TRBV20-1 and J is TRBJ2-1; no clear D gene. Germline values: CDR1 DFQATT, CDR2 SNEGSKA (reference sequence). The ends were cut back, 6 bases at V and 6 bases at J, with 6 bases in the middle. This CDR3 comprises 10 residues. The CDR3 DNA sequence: TGCAGTGCCCCTGTCAATGAGCAGTTCTTC. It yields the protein CSAPVNEQFF.

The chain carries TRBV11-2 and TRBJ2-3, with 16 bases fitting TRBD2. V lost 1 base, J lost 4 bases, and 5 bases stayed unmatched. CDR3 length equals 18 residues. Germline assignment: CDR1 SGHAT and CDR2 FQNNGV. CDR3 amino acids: CASSLGGLAGGLSDTQYF. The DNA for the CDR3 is TGTGCCAGCAGCTTAGGGGGACTAGCGGGAGGGCTCTCAGATACGCAGTATTTT.

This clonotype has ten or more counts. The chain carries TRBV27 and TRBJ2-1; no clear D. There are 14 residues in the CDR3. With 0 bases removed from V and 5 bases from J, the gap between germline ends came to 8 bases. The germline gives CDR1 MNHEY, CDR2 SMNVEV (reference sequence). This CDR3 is CASSLSVFHNEQFF. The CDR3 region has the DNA TGTGCCAGCAGTTTATCGGTATTCCACAATGAGCAGTTCTTC.

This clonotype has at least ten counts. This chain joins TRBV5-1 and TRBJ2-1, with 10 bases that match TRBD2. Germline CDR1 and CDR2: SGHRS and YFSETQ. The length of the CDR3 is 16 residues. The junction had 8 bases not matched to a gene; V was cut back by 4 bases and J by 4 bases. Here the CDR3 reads CASSVQGAGGYNEQFF. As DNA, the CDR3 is TGCGCCAGCAGCGTCCAAGGAGCGGGAGGGTACAATGAGCAGTTCTTC.